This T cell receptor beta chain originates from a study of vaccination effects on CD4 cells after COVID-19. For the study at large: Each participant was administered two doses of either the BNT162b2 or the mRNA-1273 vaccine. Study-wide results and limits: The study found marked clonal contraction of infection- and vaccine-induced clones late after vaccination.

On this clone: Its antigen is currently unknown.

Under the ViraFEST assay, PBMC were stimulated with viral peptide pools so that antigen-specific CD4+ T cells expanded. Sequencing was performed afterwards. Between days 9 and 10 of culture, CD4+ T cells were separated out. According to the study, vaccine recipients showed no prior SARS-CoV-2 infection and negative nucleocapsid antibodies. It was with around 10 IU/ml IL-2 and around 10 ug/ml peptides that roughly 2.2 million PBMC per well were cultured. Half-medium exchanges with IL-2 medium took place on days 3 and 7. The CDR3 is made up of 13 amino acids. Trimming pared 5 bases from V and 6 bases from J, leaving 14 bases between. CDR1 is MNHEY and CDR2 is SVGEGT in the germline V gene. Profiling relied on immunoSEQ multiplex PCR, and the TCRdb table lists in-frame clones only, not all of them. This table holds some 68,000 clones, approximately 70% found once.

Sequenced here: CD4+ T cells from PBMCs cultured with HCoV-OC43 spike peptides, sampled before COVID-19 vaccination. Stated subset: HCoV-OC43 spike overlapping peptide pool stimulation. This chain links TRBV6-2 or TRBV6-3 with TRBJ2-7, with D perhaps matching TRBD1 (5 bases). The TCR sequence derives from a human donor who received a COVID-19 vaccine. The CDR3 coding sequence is TGTGCCAGCAGTCCCTCCCAGGGTCGCGAGCAGTACGTC. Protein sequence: CASSPSQGREQYV.